These 29 T cell receptor beta chains came from one sample sequenced in a study of T-cell reconstitution after alpha-beta-depleted transplantation in children. Researchers prepared the TCRbeta library using unique molecular identifiers, the study reports. TCRdb redid the calling of the PCR reads with MiXCR, one entry per CDR3 protein. Among about 610,000 distinct CDR3 sequences, under 12% were seen once, and the ten largest hold about 4%. The sample in question was PBMCs from the stem cell graft donor, obtained from the stem cell graft. These receptors were collected from a human donor who donated a stem cell graft to a child with acute myeloid leukemia.

The V call is TRBV6-6, the J call TRBJ1-4; the match to TRBD1 covers 7 bases. The CDR3 extends over 13 amino acids. V lost 6 bases and J lost 12; bases outside the gene matches: 10. Per germline, CDR1 MNHNY and CDR2 SVGAGI (reference sequence). CDR3: CASSPRQGVQLFF. CDR3 coding DNA: TGTGCCAGCAGCCCCCGGCAGGGGGTTCAACTGTTTTTT.

This clonotype was counted between two and nine times. The rearrangement joins TRBV29-1 to TRBJ1-2, with D possibly being TRBD1 (6 bases). Germline values: CDR1 SQVTM, CDR2 ANQGSEA. The CDR3 runs 13 residues. V lost 3 bases and J 8 bases, leaving 16 bases between the germline ends. This CDR3 is CSVDYIGGTGYTF. For the CDR3, the DNA is TGCAGCGTTGATTATATCGGGGGCACAGGCTACACCTTC.

The V call is TRBV5-5, the J call TRBJ1-6; D unresolved. The CDR3 has 16 residues. Trimming shortened V by 0 bases and J by 7 bases, and 14 bases separated the two germline ends. Germline V lookup: CDR1 SGHKS, CDR2 YYEKEE (reference sequence). CDR3 bases: TGTGCCAGCAGCTTGGCCGCGCGGCTGGAGAATTCACCCCTCCACTTT. This translates into CASSLAARLENSPLHF.

In its sample, this clonotype was seen many times. The chain links TRBV12-5 to TRBJ2-1; 9 positions match TRBD2. V was pared by 5 bases and J by 8 bases, with 10 bases of the junction left unmatched. Germline V gives CDR1 LGHNT, CDR2 FRNRAP. The CDR3 contains 15 residues. This CDR3 is CASGLLAGSVHEQFF. The CDR3 DNA sequence: TGTGCTAGTGGTCTCCTAGCGGGAAGTGTGCATGAGCAGTTCTTC. The whole variable domain, filled in from reference TRBV12-5 and TRBJ2-1, reads DARVTQTPRHKVTEMGQEVTMRCQPILGHNTVFWYRQTMMQGLELLAYFRNRAPLDDSGMPKDRFSAEMPDATLATLKIQPSEPRDSAVYFCASGLLAGSVHEQFFGPGTRLTVL.

The V gene is TRBV3-1, the J gene TRBJ1-1; D remains ambiguous. Germline V lookup: CDR1 LGHDT, CDR2 YNNKEL (reference sequence). The CDR3 consists of 15 residues. CDR3 loop: CTISSRISPFPEAFF. The CDR3 DNA reads as TGTACCATCAGTTCACGGATCTCCCCCTTTCCTGAAGCTTTCTTT.

The chain uses TRBV7-2 and TRBJ1-6; D uncertain. Germline V CDR1 and CDR2: SGHTA, FQGNSA. Deletions cut 3 bases from V and 7 bases from J, with 10 bases between. The CDR3 is made up of 14 amino acids. The CDR3 reads CASSLHPPNSPLHF. The CDR3 region has the DNA TGTGCCAGCAGCTTGCACCCCCCAAATTCACCCCTCCACTTT.

This rearrangement joins TRBV29-1 to TRBJ2-7, with 11 bases matching TRBD1. Germline lookup yields CDR1 SQVTM and CDR2 ANQGSEA. Losses at the gene ends were 5 bases for V and 2 bases for J; bases not matched to a gene: 2. The CDR3 has 13 residues. The DNA of the CDR3 is TGCAGCGTTTTGGGACAGGGGGCCTACGAGCAGTACTTC. Its protein is CSVLGQGAYEQYF.

This clonotype was seen repeatedly, ten times or more. This chain uses TRBV29-1 with TRBJ2-7; TRBD1 matches at 12 bases. Looked up from germline, CDR1 is SQVTM and CDR2 is ANQGSEA. With 7 bases clipped from V and 6 bases from J, the junction kept 13 bases outside the gene matches. The length of the CDR3 is 15 residues. CDR3 residues: CSARGGTGGGFEQYF. CDR3 DNA: TGCAGCGCCAGAGGGGGGACAGGGGGCGGGTTCGAGCAGTACTTC.

This clonotype was picked up a small number of times. This sequence joins TRBV7-9 and TRBJ2-3, with a possible D match to TRBD2 (5 bases). V shed 5 bases and J shed 6 bases, with 12 bases lying between them. There are 13 residues in the CDR3. Germline V gene sequence: CDR1 SEHNR, CDR2 FQNEAQ (reference sequence). The CDR3 DNA is TGTGCCAGCAGCCCCCGGACTCCCGATACGCAGTATTTT. It is translated as CASSPRTPDTQYF.

This clonotype was seen repeatedly, ten times or more. This chain connects TRBV20-1 to TRBJ1-5, with TRBD1 matching over 11 bases. Germline V gene lookup returns CDR1 DFQATT and CDR2 SNEGSKA (reference sequence). Trimming at V came to 6 bases and at J to 0 bases, leaving 7 bases not matched to a gene. CDR3 length: 16 residues. In DNA, the CDR3 is TGCAGTGCCGGGACAGGGGGTAGTTATAGCAATCAGCCCCAGCATTTT. Protein sequence: CSAGTGGSYSNQPQHF.

The gene calls are TRBV12-3 or TRBV12-4 and TRBJ1-1, with D perhaps matching TRBD1 (5 bases). Trimming left V 3 bases short and J 5 bases short, with 13 bases between. The CDR3 sequence is 14 residues long. The CDR3 DNA is TGTGCCAGCAGTTTGGCCGTTGGGGGAACTGAAGCTTTCTTT. The encoded protein is CASSLAVGGTEAFF.

This clonotype has more than one count but fewer than ten. The chain uses TRBV29-1 and TRBJ1-2; D remains unclear. V was cut by 2 bases and J by 2 bases, with 6 bases left in between. CDR1 is SQVTM, CDR2 ANQGSEA, per germline. The CDR3 loop spans 12 amino acids. CDR3 bases: TGCAGCGTTGAAACGGAGAACTATGGCTACACCTTC. This encodes CSVETENYGYTF.

A few counts support this clonotype. The rearrangement uses TRBV3-1 and TRBJ2-7; 11 bases are shared with TRBD1. The V segment lost 7 bases and the J segment 5 bases; nucleotides outside the gene matches: 7. Germline V gene lookup returns CDR1 LGHDT and CDR2 YNNKEL (reference sequence). This CDR3 contains 14 residues. The CDR3 region is CASNLRDRGDEQYF. DNA for the CDR3: TGTGCCAGCAATCTCCGGGACAGGGGGGACGAGCAGTACTTC.

This clonotype has just a few counts. The chain carries TRBV20-1 and TRBJ2-1; D remains ambiguous. Trimming took 0 bases from V and 7 from J, leaving 13 bases between them. Germline V gene data show CDR1 as DFQATT and CDR2 as SNEGSKA (reference sequence). The CDR3 runs 14 residues. CDR3 sequence: CSAREGGFPNEQFF. CDR3 bases: TGCAGTGCTAGAGAAGGTGGGTTCCCGAATGAGCAGTTCTTC.

This clonotype turned up a few times. The chain has TRBV29-1 and TRBJ2-3; 9 bases align to TRBD2. The length of the CDR3 is 13 residues. The V gene's germline CDR1 is SQVTM and CDR2 ANQGSEA. J lost 2 bases, V lost 4 bases, and 1 base had no gene match. As DNA, the CDR3 is TGCAGCGTTGGCGGGAGGGTCACAGATACGCAGTATTTT. Protein sequence: CSVGGRVTDTQYF.

This clonotype was seen more than once but under ten times. The chain couples TRBV11-2 to TRBJ1-1; D gene unclear. V dropped 5 bases and J dropped 6 bases, with 13 bases sitting between them. In germline, CDR1 is SGHAT, CDR2 FQNNGV. The CDR3 has 13 residues. In DNA form, the CDR3 reads TGTGCCAGCAGCCCCGAAGTATGGGCTGAAGCTTTCTTT. The encoded protein is CASSPEVWAEAFF.

This clonotype has at least ten counts. The chain uses TRBV7-2 and TRBJ2-1, with 10 bases aligning to TRBD2. The CDR3 contains 14 residues. Germline V CDR1 and CDR2: SGHTA, FQGNSA. Trimming cost V 4 bases and J 9 bases; bases outside gene matches: 6. The CDR3 DNA reads TGTGCCAGCAGCTCTAGCGGGAGCCATGGTGAGCAGTTCTTC. Its translation: CASSSSGSHGEQFF.

At least ten counts were recorded for this clonotype. The chain has TRBV20-1 and TRBJ1-5; TRBD1 agrees at 8 bases. This CDR3 is 13 amino acids long. Germline CDR1 and CDR2: DFQATT and SNEGSKA (reference sequence). V was pared by 3 bases and J by 6 bases, with 4 bases of the junction left unmatched. The CDR3 here is CSASPTGAQPQHF. The CDR3 region has the DNA TGCAGTGCTAGTCCGACAGGGGCTCAGCCCCAGCATTTT.

The rearrangement joins TRBV3-1 to TRBJ1-5; no clear D gene. This CDR3 is 13 amino acids long. V was cut by 0 bases and J by 7 bases, with 7 bases left in between. CDR1 LGHDT and CDR2 YNNKEL come from the germline V gene (reference sequence). The CDR3 sequence: CASSQDPTQPQHF. As DNA, the CDR3 is TGTGCCAGCAGCCAAGATCCCACCCAGCCCCAGCATTTT.

This clonotype was counted only a few times. The chain recombines TRBV11-3 with TRBJ2-7, with 9 bases fitting TRBD1. The CDR3 has 15 residues. Trimming took 4 bases from V and 6 from J; bases not matched to a gene: 10. Germline CDR1 is SGHNT and CDR2 is YENEEA. CDR3 DNA: TGTGCCAGCAGCTCAGAGGGGACAGGGTTTTCCGAGCAGTACTTC. Protein product: CASSSEGTGFSEQYF.

The chain couples TRBV6-2 or TRBV6-3 to TRBJ2-1; 8 positions match TRBD2. The CDR3 consists of 16 residues. V was pared by 8 bases and J by 9 bases, with 18 bases of the junction left unmatched. Germline CDR1 is MNHEY and CDR2 is SVGEGT. CDR3 coding DNA: TGTGCCAGCCACTCGGCGGGACTAGGGTTTTTCGGTGAGCAGTTCTTC. Protein: CASHSAGLGFFGEQFF.

This clonotype appeared many times. This chain connects TRBV10-3 to TRBJ2-5, with D uncertain. Germline V gene sequence: CDR1 ENHRY, CDR2 SYGVKD. V gave up 6 bases and J gave up 4 bases, with 9 bases separating them. CDR3 length: 12 residues. CDR3 sequence (DNA): TGTGCCATCAGCGTTGCCAGAGAGACCCAGTACTTC. Amino acids: CAISVARETQYF.

This clonotype showed up just a few times. The CDR3 here is CASSPSGRVNEQYF. CDR3 bases: TGTGCCAGCAGCCCCAGCGGGAGGGTAAACGAGCAGTACTTC. The chain is built from TRBV5-6 and TRBJ2-7; TRBD2 matches 10 bases. V gave up 4 bases and J gave up 5 bases; unmatched junction bases: 6. The germline V gene encodes CDR1 SGHDT and CDR2 YYEEEE. This CDR3 has 14 amino acids.

There are many counts of this clonotype. The CDR3 region has the DNA TGTGCCATCAGTGAGTCGGGTACGGGAGGCGGGATTGAGCAGTTCTTC. Residues: CAISESGTGGGIEQFF. The chain has TRBV10-3 and TRBJ2-1, with 7 bases matching TRBD2. Losses at the gene ends were 0 bases for V and 9 bases for J; bases not matched to a gene: 11. CDR3 length: 16 residues. Per the germline V gene, CDR1 is ENHRY and CDR2 is SYGVKD.

This clonotype was detected many times. V gene TRBV29-1 combines with J gene TRBJ1-1; D is undetermined. V gave up 2 bases and J gave up 1 base, with 5 bases separating them. CDR3 length: 12 residues. Germline CDR1 reads SQVTM; CDR2 reads ANQGSEA. In DNA, the CDR3 is TGCAGCGTTGAACATTCGAACACTGAAGCTTTCTTT. Protein: CSVEHSNTEAFF.

This clonotype was seen only a few times. The rearrangement links TRBV10-3 to TRBJ2-2, with 9 bases lining up with TRBD1. The CDR3 extends over 16 amino acids. V lost 5 bases to trimming and J lost 6 bases; unmatched junction nucleotides: 10. Germline CDR1 ENHRY, CDR2 SYGVKD. CDR3 sequence: CAISQSGTGRAGELFF. In DNA, the CDR3 is TGTGCCATCAGTCAATCCGGGACAGGGAGGGCCGGGGAGCTGTTTTTT.

J is TRBJ2-1 and V is TRBV11-2; TRBD2 might be the D (5 bases). In germline, CDR1 is SGHAT, CDR2 FQNNGV. V lost 0 bases, J lost 4 bases, and 16 bases lay in between. The CDR3 runs 17 residues. The CDR3 here is CASSLDRRRLRYNEQFF. CDR3 coding DNA: TGTGCCAGCAGCTTAGATCGAAGGAGGCTTAGGTACAATGAGCAGTTCTTC.

The gene calls are TRBV5-1 and TRBJ2-5; no reliable D call. CDR1 and CDR2 (germline): SGHRS, YFSETQ. Trimming pared 2 bases from V and 5 bases from J, leaving 13 bases between. The CDR3 runs to 14 residues. CDR3 bases: TGCGCCAGCAGCTTAAGCAACCCGAGGGAGACCCAGTACTTC. Its translation: CASSLSNPRETQYF.

Many counts were recorded for this clonotype. The chain joins TRBV7-8 to TRBJ2-5; D is perhaps TRBD1 (6 bases). V was clipped by 4 bases and J by 5 bases, with 14 bases between them. This CDR3 comprises 14 residues. Germline V lookup: CDR1 SGHVS, CDR2 FQNEAQ. The CDR3 region is CASSSTQGRETQYF. The CDR3 DNA follows: TGTGCCAGCAGCTCCACACAGGGTCGGGAGACCCAGTACTTC.